The next 10 T cell receptor beta chains were all read from a single sample in a study of cytomegalovirus exposure and HLA in healthy donors (dated by TCRdb to 2017 to 2019). Libraries came from the immunoSEQ multiplex PCR assay. For the multiplex PCR, a mixture combining 60 forward primers for TCR Vbeta segments and 13 reverse primers for TCR Jbeta segments was used. The table comes from immuneACCESS by way of TCRdb, which keeps in-frame sequences with V and J called. Part of the clones is missing from these tables; in studies checked, under half for an unresolved V gene and the rest for unknown reasons. The sample table contains 120,000 or so clones; only one count was recorded for 74% of them. The leading ten clones occupy almost 6% of the sample. Input material: PBMCs. The origin of the receptors is a woman in her 50s in good health and CMV-seropositive.

This sequence joins TRBV19 and TRBJ1-1; 11 bases agree with TRBD1. Per germline, CDR1 LNHDA and CDR2 SQIVND (reference sequence). J lost 6 bases, V lost 6 bases, and 6 bases had no gene match. This CDR3 comprises 14 residues. CDR3: CASSVPGQGAEAFF. In nucleotides, the CDR3 is TGTGCCAGTAGCGTACCGGGACAGGGGGCTGAAGCTTTCTTT.

J is TRBJ2-7 and V is TRBV7-6; TRBD1 might be the D (6 bases). V shed 3 bases and J shed 0 bases, with 9 bases lying between them. Germline CDR1 reads SGHVS; CDR2 reads FNYEAQ. This CDR3 has 14 amino acids. The CDR3 DNA sequence: TGTGCCAGCAGCTTTCGACAGGCCTCCTACGAGCAGTACTTC. Encoded protein: CASSFRQASYEQYF.

The chain joins TRBV14 to TRBJ1-1, with 9 bases fitting TRBD1. V lost 4 bases and J lost 5; bases outside the gene matches: 11. Germline V CDR1 and CDR2: SGHDN, FVKESK. The length of the CDR3 is 16 residues. CDR3 in amino acids: CASSPHRGLGRTEAFF. The CDR3 bases are TGTGCCAGCAGCCCGCACAGGGGGCTGGGGCGGACTGAAGCTTTCTTT.

This clone was counted once. The V call is TRBV15, the J call TRBJ1-5; 10 nucleotides match TRBD1. Unmatched junction bases numbered 6, after V lost 4 bases and J lost 6 bases. The CDR3 covers 15 residues. Germline CDR1 LNHNV, CDR2 YYDKDF (reference sequence). CDR3 nucleotides: TGTGCCACCAGCAATCGACAGGGGGCGGGTCAGCCCCAGCATTTT. Translating gives CATSNRQGAGQPQHF.

This rearrangement joins TRBV11-3 to TRBJ2-7, with D possibly TRBD2 on 5 matching bases. CDR3 length equals 14 residues. Between the trimmed V and J ends, which lost 4 bases and 5 bases, there was a span of 15 bases. In germline, CDR1 is SGHNT, CDR2 YENEEA. The CDR3: CASSSERGRHEQYF. CDR3 coding DNA: TGTGCCAGCAGCTCCGAACGGGGAAGGCACGAGCAGTACTTC. Full variable domain (rest looked up from reference TRBV11-3 and TRBJ2-7): EAGVVQSPRYKIIEKKQPVAFWCNPISGHNTLYWYLQNLGQGPELLIRYENEEAVDDSQLPKDRFSAERLKGVDSTLKIQPAELGDSAVYLCASSSERGRHEQYFGPGTRLTVT.

The chain recombines TRBV14 with TRBJ2-3, with D possibly being TRBD1 (6 bases). CDR3 size: 14 residues. CDR1 is SGHDN and CDR2 is FVKESK in the germline V gene. The V and J ends lost 4 bases and 0 bases respectively, with 8 bases between them. The CDR3 nucleotides read TGTGCCAGCAGCCGGGACATTAGCACAGATACGCAGTATTTT. As protein: CASSRDISTDTQYF.

The table lists this clone with a count of one. The chain carries TRBV2 and TRBJ2-7, with a possible D match to TRBD2 (5 bases). Germline V gene data show CDR1 as SNHLY and CDR2 as FYNNEI. Trimming removed 5 bases at V and 2 bases at J, with 7 bases between. The CDR3 runs to 12 residues. CDR3 nucleotide sequence: TGTGCCAGCAGTCCCGGGGCCTACGAGCAGTACTTC. Encoded protein: CASSPGAYEQYF.

This clone was seen more than once but under ten times. The chain carries TRBV7-8 and TRBJ2-1, with 7 bases matching TRBD2. Germline V gives CDR1 SGHVS, CDR2 FQNEAQ. CDR3 size: 14 residues. The ends lost 9 bases at V and 2 bases at J; junction bases unmatched: 7. CDR3 nucleotide sequence: TGTGCCAGTCAAGCCGGGGGGACCTACAATGAGCAGTTCTTC. It encodes CASQAGGTYNEQFF. The whole variable domain, remainder taken from reference TRBV7-8 and TRBJ2-1, is GAGVSQSPRYKVAKRGQDVALRCDPISGHVSLFWYQQALGQGPEFLTYFQNEAQLDKSGLPSDRFFAERPEGSVSTLKIQRTQQEDSAVYLCASQAGGTYNEQFFGPGTRLTVL.

The chain employs TRBV10-3 and TRBJ1-1, with D tentatively TRBD1 (6 bases). This CDR3 is 13 amino acids long. V lost 6 bases to trimming and J lost 8 bases, with 16 bases between them. The germline V gene encodes CDR1 ENHRY and CDR2 SYGVKD. The CDR3 DNA sequence: TGTGCCATCAGCTCCGGGACACCAAAAGAAGCTTTCTTT. It encodes CAISSGTPKEAFF.

The V and J genes are TRBV7-9 and TRBJ1-1; TRBD1 agrees at 7 bases. CDR3 length equals 14 residues. Germline assignment: CDR1 SEHNR and CDR2 FQNEAQ (reference sequence). V lost 6 bases and J lost 4; bases outside the gene matches: 8. The CDR3 nucleotides are TGTGCCAGCAGTTCACAGGGGAGTCTCACTGAAGCTTTCTTT. Its translation: CASSSQGSLTEAFF.